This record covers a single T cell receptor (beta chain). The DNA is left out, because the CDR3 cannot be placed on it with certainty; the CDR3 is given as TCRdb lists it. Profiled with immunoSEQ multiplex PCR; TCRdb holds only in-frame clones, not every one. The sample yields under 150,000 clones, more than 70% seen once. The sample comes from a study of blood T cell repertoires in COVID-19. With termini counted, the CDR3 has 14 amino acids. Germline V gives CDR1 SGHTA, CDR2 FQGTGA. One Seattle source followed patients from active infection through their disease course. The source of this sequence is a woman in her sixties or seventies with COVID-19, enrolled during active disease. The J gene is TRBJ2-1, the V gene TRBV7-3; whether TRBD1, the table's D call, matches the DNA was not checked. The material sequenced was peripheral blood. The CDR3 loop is CASSPVGTGANWFF.